These T cell receptor beta chains were read from a single sample in a study of shared clonotypes between healthy human individuals. Clones were read by immunoSEQ multiplex PCR, and TCRdb kept only the in-frame ones, dropping some. The sample includes hundreds of thousands of clones, around 96% seen only once; the top ten take less than 0.06%. The sequenced sample was naive CD4+ T cells sorted from blood. The source is a woman in her thirties in good health. CDR3s include the opening cysteine and the closing phenylalanine or tryptophan. D genes are given only for firm matches. Rows give clone size only sometimes, using once, few, many, or a class for an expanded clone.

d_call | j_call | v_call | clone_size | cdr3_aa | cdr3_nt
TRBD1 | TRBJ1-4 | TRBV4-1 | NA | CASSTPTGTNEKLFF | TGCGCCAGCAGCACCCCGACAGGGACTAATGAAAAACTGTTTTTT
NA | TRBJ1-2 | TRBV7-2 | NA | CASSSNAMGYLKNYGYTF | TGTGCCAGCAGCTCCAACGCGATGGGTTATCTCAAGAACTATGGCTACACCTTC
NA | TRBJ2-7 | TRBV28 | NA | CASSLPARDEQYF | TGTGCCAGCAGTTTGCCAGCGCGAGACGAGCAGTACTTC
NA | TRBJ2-6 | TRBV7-9 | NA | CASSLEWIGGANVLTF | TGTGCCAGCAGCTTAGAATGGATAGGTGGGGCCAACGTCCTGACTTTC
NA | TRBJ2-2 | TRBV7-2 | NA | CAIMGPRGWRELFF | TGTGCCATCATGGGTCCGAGGGGTTGGCGGGAGCTGTTTTTT
NA | TRBJ2-7 | TRBV5-1 | NA | CASSLDPLSYEQYF | TGCGCCAGCAGCTTGGACCCGCTCTCCTACGAGCAGTACTTC
NA | TRBJ1-1 | TRBV5-1 | NA | CASSGGFQKPNTEAFF | TGCGCCAGCAGCGGGGGGTTTCAGAAACCGAACACTGAAGCTTTCTTT
NA | TRBJ2-7 | TRBV9 | NA | CASSGDSGAGPYEQYF | TGTGCCAGCAGCGGGGACAGCGGCGCGGGGCCCTACGAGCAGTACTTC
NA | TRBJ2-7 | TRBV4-1 | NA | CASSIEGSYEQYF | TGCGCCAGCAGCATCGAAGGTTCCTACGAGCAGTACTTC
TRBD1 | TRBJ2-1 | TRBV28 | NA | CASSYGQGRNEQFF | TGTGCCAGCAGTTACGGACAGGGCAGGAATGAGCAGTTCTTC
NA | TRBJ2-2 | TRBV27 | once | CASRGRWDSNTGELFF | TGTGCCAGCAGGGGGAGGTGGGACAGTAACACCGGGGAGCTGTTTTTT
NA | TRBJ2-7 | TRBV28 | NA | CASSLWAAYEQYF | TGTGCCAGCAGTTTATGGGCAGCCTACGAGCAGTACTTC
TRBD1 | TRBJ2-7 | TRBV28 | NA | CASSITGVWYEQYF | TGTGCCAGCAGTATTACAGGGGTTTGGTACGAGCAGTACTTC
NA | TRBJ1-5 | TRBV2 | NA | CASSGQGHQPQHF | TGTGCCAGCAGTGGGCAGGGCCATCAGCCCCAGCATTTT
TRBD1 | TRBJ2-5 | TRBV5-1 | NA | CASSRGQQETQYF | TGCGCCAGCAGCCGGGGACAGCAAGAGACCCAGTACTTC
NA | TRBJ1-2 | TRBV2 | NA | CASSETLYGYTF | TGTGCCAGCAGTGAAACCCTCTATGGCTACACCTTC
TRBD1 | TRBJ1-6 | TRBV6-5 | NA | CASSPDRGINSPLHF | TGTGCCAGCAGCCCGGACAGGGGAATAAATTCACCCCTCCACTTT
NA | TRBJ1-1 | TRBV6-1 | NA | CASSESGHLNTEAFF | TGTGCCAGCAGTGAATCGGGACACCTGAACACTGAAGCTTTCTTT
TRBD2 | TRBJ2-1 | TRBV7-2 | NA | CASRRLAGASLYSYNEQFF | TGTGCCAGCAGACGACTAGCGGGCGCGTCCCTCTACTCCTACAATGAGCAGTTCTTC
TRBD2 | TRBJ2-1 | TRBV10-3 | NA | CAIGRRGRRVEQFF | TGTGCCATCGGACGTCGCGGGAGAAGAGTTGAGCAGTTCTTC
NA | TRBJ2-7 | TRBV10-3 | NA | CAISESWTNYEQYF | TGTGCCATCAGTGAGTCCTGGACCAATTACGAGCAGTACTTC
TRBD1 | TRBJ2-7 | TRBV30 | NA | CAWSRDRSYEQYF | TGTGCCTGGTCGAGGGACAGATCCTACGAGCAGTACTTC